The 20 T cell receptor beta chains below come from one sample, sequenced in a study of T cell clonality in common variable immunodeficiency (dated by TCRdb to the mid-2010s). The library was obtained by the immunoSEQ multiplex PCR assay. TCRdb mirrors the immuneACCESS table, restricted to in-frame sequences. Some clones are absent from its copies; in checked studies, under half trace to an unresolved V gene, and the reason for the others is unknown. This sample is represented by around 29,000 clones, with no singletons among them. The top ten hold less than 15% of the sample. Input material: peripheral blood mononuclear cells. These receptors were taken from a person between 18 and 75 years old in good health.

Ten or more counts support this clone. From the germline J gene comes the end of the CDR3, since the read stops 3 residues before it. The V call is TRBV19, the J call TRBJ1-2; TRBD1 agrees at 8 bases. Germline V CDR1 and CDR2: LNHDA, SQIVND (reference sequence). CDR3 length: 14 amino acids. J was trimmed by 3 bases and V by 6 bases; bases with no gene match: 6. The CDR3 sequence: CASRDRERYYGYTF. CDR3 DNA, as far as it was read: TGTGCCAGTAGGGACAGGGAGAGATACTATGGC.

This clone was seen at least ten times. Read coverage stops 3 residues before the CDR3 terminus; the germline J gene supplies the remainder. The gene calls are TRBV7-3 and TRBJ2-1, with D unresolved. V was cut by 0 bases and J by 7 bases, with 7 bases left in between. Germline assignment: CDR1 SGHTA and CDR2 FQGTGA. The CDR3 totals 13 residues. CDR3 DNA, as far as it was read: TGTGCCAGCAGCTTAACCCCAGTGAATGAG. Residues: CASSLTPVNE. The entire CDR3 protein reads CASSLTPVNEQFF.

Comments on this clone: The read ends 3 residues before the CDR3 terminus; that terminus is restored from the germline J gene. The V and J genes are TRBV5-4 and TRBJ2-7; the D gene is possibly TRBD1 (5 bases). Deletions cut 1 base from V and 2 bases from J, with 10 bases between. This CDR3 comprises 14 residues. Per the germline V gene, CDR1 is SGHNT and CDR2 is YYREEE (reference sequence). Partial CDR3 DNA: TGTGCCAGCAGCTTGCAGGGTCTGCCCTACGAG. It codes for CASSLQGLPYE. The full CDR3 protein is CASSLQGLPYEQYF.

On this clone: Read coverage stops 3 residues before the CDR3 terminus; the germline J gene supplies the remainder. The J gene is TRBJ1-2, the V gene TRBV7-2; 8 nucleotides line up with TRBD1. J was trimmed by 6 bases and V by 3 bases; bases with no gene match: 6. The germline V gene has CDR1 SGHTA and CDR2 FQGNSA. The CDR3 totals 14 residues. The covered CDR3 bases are TGTGCCAGCAGCTTTTCGGACAGGGTAGATGGC. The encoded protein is CASSFSDRVDG. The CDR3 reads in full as CASSFSDRVDGYTF.

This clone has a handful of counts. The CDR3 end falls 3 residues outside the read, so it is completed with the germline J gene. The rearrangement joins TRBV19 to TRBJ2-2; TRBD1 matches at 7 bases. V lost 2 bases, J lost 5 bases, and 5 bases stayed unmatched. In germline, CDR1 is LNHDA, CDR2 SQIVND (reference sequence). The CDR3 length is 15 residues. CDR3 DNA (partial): TGTGCCAGTAGTATACCGGGACAGATTACCGGGGAG. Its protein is CASSIPGQITGE. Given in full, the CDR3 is CASSIPGQITGELFF.

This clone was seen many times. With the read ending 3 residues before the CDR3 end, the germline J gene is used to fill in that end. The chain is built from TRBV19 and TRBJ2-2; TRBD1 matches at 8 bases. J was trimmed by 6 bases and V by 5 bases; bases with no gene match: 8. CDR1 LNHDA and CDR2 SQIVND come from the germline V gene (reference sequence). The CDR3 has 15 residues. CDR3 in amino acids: CASSWAGGSPGELFF. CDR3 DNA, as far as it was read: TGTGCCAGTAGTTGGGCAGGGGGCTCCCCCGGGGAG.

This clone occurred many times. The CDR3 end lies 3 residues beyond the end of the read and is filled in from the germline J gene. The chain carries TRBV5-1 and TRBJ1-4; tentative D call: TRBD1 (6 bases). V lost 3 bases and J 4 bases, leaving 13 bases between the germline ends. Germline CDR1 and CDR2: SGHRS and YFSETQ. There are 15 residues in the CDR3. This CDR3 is CASSSGQTVNEKLFF. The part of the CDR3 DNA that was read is TGCGCCAGCAGCTCCGGACAGACAGTTAATGAAAAA.

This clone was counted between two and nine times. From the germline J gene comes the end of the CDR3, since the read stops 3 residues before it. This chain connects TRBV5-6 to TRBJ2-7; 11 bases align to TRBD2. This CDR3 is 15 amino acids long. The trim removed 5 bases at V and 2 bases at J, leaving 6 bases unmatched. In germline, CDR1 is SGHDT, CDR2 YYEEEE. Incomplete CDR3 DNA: TGTGCCAGCAGTTTTAGCGGGGGGGGTCCCTACGAG. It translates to CASSFSGGGPYE. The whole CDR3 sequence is CASSFSGGGPYEQYF. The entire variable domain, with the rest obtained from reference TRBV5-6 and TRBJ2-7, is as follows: DAGVTQSPTHLIKTRGQQVTLRCSPKSGHDTVSWYQQALGQGPQFIFQYYEEEERQRGNFPDRFSGHQFPNYSSELNVNALLLGDSALYLCASSFSGGGPYEQYFGPGTRLTVT.

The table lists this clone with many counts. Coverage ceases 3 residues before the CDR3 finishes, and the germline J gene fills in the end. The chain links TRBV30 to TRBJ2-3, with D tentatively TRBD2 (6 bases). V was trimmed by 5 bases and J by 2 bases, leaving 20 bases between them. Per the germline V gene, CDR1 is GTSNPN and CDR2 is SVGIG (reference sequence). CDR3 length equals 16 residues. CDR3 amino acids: CAWPWKGGAHTDTQYF. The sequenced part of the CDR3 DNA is TGTGCCTGGCCATGGAAAGGCGGGGCCCACACAGATACG. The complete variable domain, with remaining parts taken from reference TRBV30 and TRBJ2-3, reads SQTIHQWPATLVQPVGSPLSLECTVEGTSNPNLYWYRQAAGRGLQLLFYSVGIGQISSEVPQNLSASRPQDRQFILSSKKLLLSDSGFYLCAWPWKGGAHTDTQYFGPGTRLTVL.

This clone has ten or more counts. The CDR3 is CASSFTSGGGKNTEAFF. The part of the CDR3 DNA that was read is TGCGCCAGCAGCTTTACGTCAGGGGGCGGTAAGAACACTGAA. The chain carries TRBV5-1 and TRBJ1-1; 8 nucleotides align to TRBD1. The CDR3 end is not reached by the read, which stops 3 residues before it; the germline J gene fills it in. Germline trimming cut 2 bases from V and 1 base from J; bases unmatched to any gene: 10. The V gene's germline CDR1 is SGHRS and CDR2 YFSETQ. This CDR3 comprises 17 residues.

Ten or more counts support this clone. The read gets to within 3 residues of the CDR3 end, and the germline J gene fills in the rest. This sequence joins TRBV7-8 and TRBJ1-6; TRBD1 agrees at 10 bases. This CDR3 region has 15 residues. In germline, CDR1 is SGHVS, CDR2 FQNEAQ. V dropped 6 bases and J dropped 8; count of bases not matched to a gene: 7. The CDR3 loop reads CASSIRTGGYSPLHF. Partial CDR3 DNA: TGTGCCAGCAGTATCCGGACAGGGGGATATTCACCC.

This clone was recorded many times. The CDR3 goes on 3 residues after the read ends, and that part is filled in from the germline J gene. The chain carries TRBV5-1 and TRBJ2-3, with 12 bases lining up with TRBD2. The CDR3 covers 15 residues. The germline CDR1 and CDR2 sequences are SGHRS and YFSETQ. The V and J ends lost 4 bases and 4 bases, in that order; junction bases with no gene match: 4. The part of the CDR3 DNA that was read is TGCGCCAGCAGCGTGACTAGCGGGGGTCCAGATACG. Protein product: CASSVTSGGPDT. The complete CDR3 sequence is CASSVTSGGPDTQYF.

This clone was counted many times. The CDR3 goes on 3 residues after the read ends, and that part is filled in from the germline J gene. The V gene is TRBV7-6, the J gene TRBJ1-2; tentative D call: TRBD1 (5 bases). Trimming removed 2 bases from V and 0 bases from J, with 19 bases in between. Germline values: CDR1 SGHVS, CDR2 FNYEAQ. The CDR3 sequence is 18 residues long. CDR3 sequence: CASSLNPPRQIANYGYTF. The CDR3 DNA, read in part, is TGTGCCAGCAGCTTAAACCCCCCCCGACAGATAGCTAACTATGGC.

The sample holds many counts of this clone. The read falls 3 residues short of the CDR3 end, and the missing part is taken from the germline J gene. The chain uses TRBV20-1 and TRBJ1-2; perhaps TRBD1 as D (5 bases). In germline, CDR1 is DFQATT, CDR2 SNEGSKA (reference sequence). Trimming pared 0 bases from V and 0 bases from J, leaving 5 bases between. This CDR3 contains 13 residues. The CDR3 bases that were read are TGCAGTGCTAGAGAGACAGCTAACTATGGC. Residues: CSARETANYG. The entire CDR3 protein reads CSARETANYGYTF.

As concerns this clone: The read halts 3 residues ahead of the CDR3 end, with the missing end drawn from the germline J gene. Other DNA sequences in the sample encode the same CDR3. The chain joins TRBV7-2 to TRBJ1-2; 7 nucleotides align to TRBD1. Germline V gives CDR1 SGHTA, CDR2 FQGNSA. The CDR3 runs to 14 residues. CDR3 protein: CASSSDRAFGGYTF. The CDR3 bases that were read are TGTGCCAGCAGCTCAGACAGGGCATTTGGAGGC.

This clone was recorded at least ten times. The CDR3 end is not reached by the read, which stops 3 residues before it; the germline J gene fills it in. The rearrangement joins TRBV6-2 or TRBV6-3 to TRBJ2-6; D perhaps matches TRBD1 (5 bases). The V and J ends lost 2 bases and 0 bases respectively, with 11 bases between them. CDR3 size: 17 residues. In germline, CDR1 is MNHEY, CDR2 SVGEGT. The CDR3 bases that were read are TGTGCCAGCAGTTACAGGCTCGACAGCTCTGGGGCCAACGTC. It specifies CASSYRLDSSGANV. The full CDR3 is CASSYRLDSSGANVLTF.

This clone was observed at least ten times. Partial CDR3 DNA: TGTGCCAGCTCGGAGACGAGCGACCAGCCC. Residues: CASSETSDQP. The complete CDR3 reads CASSETSDQPQHF. The V gene is TRBV18, the J gene TRBJ1-5; no clear D. The read comes to an end 3 residues before the CDR3 does, leaving the germline J gene to fill in the end. CDR3 length equals 13 residues. The V gene's germline CDR1 is KGHSH and CDR2 LQKENI. V was cut by 6 bases and J by 7 bases, with 13 bases left in between.

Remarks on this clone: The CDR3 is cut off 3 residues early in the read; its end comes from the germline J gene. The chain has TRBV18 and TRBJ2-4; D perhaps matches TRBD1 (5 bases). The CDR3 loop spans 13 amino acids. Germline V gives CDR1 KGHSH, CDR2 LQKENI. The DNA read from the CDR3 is TGTGCCAGCTCACCGGGGCCTAACTATGGT. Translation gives CASSPGPNYG. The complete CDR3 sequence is CASSPGPNYGQYF.

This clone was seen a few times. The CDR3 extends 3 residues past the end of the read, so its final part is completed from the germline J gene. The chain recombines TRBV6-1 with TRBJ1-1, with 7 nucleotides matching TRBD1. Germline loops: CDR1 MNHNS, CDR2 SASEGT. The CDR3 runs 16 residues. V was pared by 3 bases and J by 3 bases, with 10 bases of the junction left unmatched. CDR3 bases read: TGTGCCAGCAGTGATCCCCGAAGAGACAGGGACACTGAA. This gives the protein CASSDPRRDRDTE. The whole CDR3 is CASSDPRRDRDTEAFF.

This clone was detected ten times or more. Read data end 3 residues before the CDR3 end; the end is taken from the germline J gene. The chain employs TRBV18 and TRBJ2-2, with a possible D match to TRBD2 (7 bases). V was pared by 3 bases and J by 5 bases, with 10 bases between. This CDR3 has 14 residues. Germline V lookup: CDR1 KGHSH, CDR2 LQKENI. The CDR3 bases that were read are TGTGCCAGCTCACCCGGGGGGCCGACCGGGGAG. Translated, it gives CASSPGGPTGE. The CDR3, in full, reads CASSPGGPTGELFF. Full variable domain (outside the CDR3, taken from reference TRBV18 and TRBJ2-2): NAGVMQNPRHLVRRRGQEARLRCSPMKGHSHVYWYRQLPEEGLKFMVYLQKENIIDESGMPKERFSAEFPKEGPSILRIQQVVRGDSAAYFCASSPGGPTGELFFGEGSRLTVL.